Given below is one T cell receptor (beta chain) in context. Its antigen is undetermined. V lost 6 bases and J 3 bases, leaving 12 bases between the germline ends. From germline, CDR1 is DFQATT and CDR2 SNEGSKA (reference sequence). The CDR3 is 13 residues long. These data originate in a study of T cell repertoires in cytomegalovirus infection. Study details: Recently identified HLA-C-restricted CMV epitopes and well-studied HLA-B-restricted CMV epitopes were used by the study. Indicated by public TCR beta signatures were CMV infection and matching HLA type. Study-wide results and caveats: The study identified carriers of CMV plus the relevant HLA from cumulative public TCR beta family frequency.

TCRdb reanalysed the reads using MiXCR and keeps one entry per CDR3 protein. The sample shows some 350,000 distinct CDR3 sequences, around a third of them seen only once. The genes are TRBV20-1 and TRBJ2-1; D possibly corresponds to TRBD2 (6 bases). The clonotype comes from a human donor in good health (CMV status not recorded). Some clones in this sample may be carry-over from other donors' samples. The source was cultured PBMCs, collected from culture after CMV antigen stimulation. CDR3 nucleotides: TGCAGTGCGCCGTTGGACTACTACAATGAGCAGTTCTTC. The encoded protein is CSAPLDYYNEQFF.